The 9 T cell receptor beta chains below were found in one sample sequenced in a study of CD4+ T cells in melanoma. Measured with immunoSEQ multiplex PCR; TCRdb has only the in-frame clones, and not every one. The sample records roughly 50,000 clones, 89% being singletons. The source material was peripheral blood. All receptors come from a human donor with melanoma.

The J gene is TRBJ1-4, the V gene TRBV5-1, with D perhaps matching TRBD1 (5 bases). Per germline, CDR1 SGHRS and CDR2 YFSETQ. The CDR3 runs 14 residues. The ends were cut back, 3 bases at V and 4 bases at J, with 10 bases in the middle. The CDR3 nucleotides are TGCGCCAGCAGCTCGGGACGGAGTAATGAAAAACTGTTTTTT. Protein sequence: CASSSGRSNEKLFF. Full variable domain (remainder filled in from reference TRBV5-1 and TRBJ1-4): KAGVTQTPRYLIKTRGQQVTLSCSPISGHRSVSWYQQTPGQGLQFLFEYFSETQRNKGNFPGRFSGRQFSNSRSEMNVSTLELGDSALYLCASSSGRSNEKLFFGSGTQLSVL.

The rearrangement links TRBV27 to TRBJ2-1; a weak D match, TRBD2 (6 bases). Looked up from germline, CDR1 is MNHEY and CDR2 is SMNVEV (reference sequence). CDR3 length: 14 residues. Trimming removed 7 bases at V and 4 bases at J, with 14 bases between. Here the CDR3 DNA reads TGTGCCAGCACCTCGGGACTGTTTTACAATGAGCAGTTCTTC. Protein product: CASTSGLFYNEQFF.

The rearrangement uses TRBV7-3 and TRBJ1-4, with D hard to call. Germline V gene sequence: CDR1 SGHTA, CDR2 FQGTGA. The V and J ends lost 1 base and 0 bases respectively, with 6 bases between them. This CDR3 contains 15 residues. CDR3 coding DNA: TGTGCCAGCAGCTTAAGGGCAGCAACTAATGAAAAACTGTTTTTT. Protein: CASSLRAATNEKLFF.

The chain employs TRBV19 and TRBJ2-3; D call uncertain. This CDR3 has 18 amino acids. V lost 0 bases, J lost 2 bases, and 18 bases lay in between. Germline V lookup: CDR1 LNHDA, CDR2 SQIVND (reference sequence). CDR3 in amino acids: CASSIDAQRSDLTDTQYF. In nucleotides, the CDR3 is TGTGCCAGTAGTATAGATGCCCAGAGGTCGGACCTCACAGATACGCAGTATTTT.

The chain couples TRBV11-2 to TRBJ1-2; 9 bases are shared with TRBD1. Unmatched junction bases numbered 7, after V lost 5 bases and J lost 6 bases. From germline, CDR1 is SGHAT and CDR2 FQNNGV. This CDR3 is built from 14 residues. CDR3 in DNA: TGTGCCAGCAGCCCTCCCGACAGGGGGGATGGCTACACCTTC. It codes for CASSPPDRGDGYTF.

This chain uses TRBV5-4 with TRBJ2-5; D is unresolved. Germline V gene sequence: CDR1 SGHNT, CDR2 YYREEE (reference sequence). V lost 3 bases to trimming and J lost 3 bases, with 6 bases between them. The CDR3 covers 12 residues. CDR3 sequence: CASSSTEETQYF. DNA for the CDR3: TGTGCCAGCAGCTCGACGGAAGAGACCCAGTACTTC.

V gene TRBV27 combines with J gene TRBJ2-7; 9 nucleotides agree with TRBD2. The CDR3 extends over 15 amino acids. CDR1 and CDR2 (germline): MNHEY, SMNVEV (reference sequence). Losses at the gene ends were 3 bases for V and 5 bases for J; bases not matched to a gene: 8. The CDR3 DNA reads TGTGCCAGCAGTTTGATTAGCGGGGGAGGAGACGAGCAGTACTTC. Protein sequence: CASSLISGGGDEQYF.

This chain connects TRBV9 to TRBJ2-5; TRBD1 is a possible D gene (5 bases). From germline, CDR1 is SGDLS and CDR2 YYNGEE. CDR3 size: 14 residues. Between the trimmed V and J ends, which lost 0 bases and 2 bases, there was a span of 8 bases. The CDR3 sequence is CASSVVDSQETQYF. For the CDR3, the DNA is TGTGCCAGCAGCGTAGTAGACAGTCAAGAGACCCAGTACTTC.

The chain uses TRBV6-1 and TRBJ2-5; 7 nucleotides align to TRBD2. Germline assignment: CDR1 MNHNS and CDR2 SASEGT. CDR3 size: 11 residues. V lost 7 bases to trimming and J lost 7 bases; unmatched junction nucleotides: 3. CDR3 loop: CASTPGGTQYF. CDR3 nucleotide sequence: TGTGCCAGCACCCCGGGGGGGACCCAGTACTTC.